The present T cell receptor beta chain was sequenced within a study of post-analysis software for immune sequencing data. General study points: Higher frequency in patients than in controls was seen for about five TRBV segments, with TRBV5-6, TRBV5-1 and TRBV20-1 among them.

This clonotype was observed a few times. As yet, its antigen is unknown. V lost 0 bases to trimming and J lost 7 bases, with 12 bases between them. CDR1 is SQVTM and CDR2 is ANQGSEA in the germline V gene. The CDR3 runs 13 residues. Unique molecular identifiers tagged the TCR beta cDNA libraries. TCRdb re-called the PCR reads through MiXCR, storing one row per CDR3 protein. The table has hundreds of thousands of distinct CDR3 sequences, 44% seen once. What was sequenced was blood. This TCR came from a girl between 10 and 17 years old with multiple sclerosis. J is TRBJ1-2 and V is TRBV29-1, with no clear D. CDR3 sequence: CSVEDHRAGGYTF. In nucleotides, the CDR3 is TGCAGCGTTGAAGATCACCGGGCGGGTGGCTACACCTTC.